The clone carrying this T cell receptor (beta chain) was observed a handful of times. The antigen remains unidentified. This sample stems from a study of identical twins. TCRdb fed the 5' RACE reads into MiXCR, producing one record per CDR3 protein. The table includes fewer than 250,000 distinct CDR3 sequences, 15% to 20% detected once. Study-level results: Fewer insertions were carried by abundant cord blood beta clonotypes, but none was seen in memory repertoires.

These sequences were also reported in another study, on T cells expressing NK-cell markers. Per that study: Repertoire data for TCR beta were derived from sorted T cells (CD3+CD56+NKG2C+, CD3+CD56+NKG2C- and CD3+CD56-NKG2C+). The sorts in several experiments were restricted to alpha-beta TCR T cells by an anti-gamma-delta TCR antibody.

Sequencing was done on a sample of CD8+ T cells sorted from blood. The origin of this receptor is a woman aged 18-30 years in good health.

The chain's CDR3 is CASSLSLGDRGTYEQYF. In nucleotides, the CDR3 is TGCGCCAGCAGCCTCTCCCTTGGGGACAGGGGCACCTACGAGCAGTACTTC. The J gene is TRBJ2-7, the V gene TRBV4-1, with TRBD1 matching 10 bases. This CDR3 has 17 amino acids. The germline gives CDR1 MGHRA, CDR2 YSYEKL. The junction had 11 bases not matched to a gene; V was cut back by 4 bases and J by 2 bases.